The 18 T cell receptor beta chains below all came from one sample that was sequenced in a study of T cell changes during pregnancy in multiple sclerosis (dated by TCRdb to between 2018 and 2021). Libraries were constructed by the immunoSEQ multiplex PCR assay. Entries here come from immuneACCESS through TCRdb and include only in-frame sequences with V and J called. Some clones fail to appear in such tables; in the studies checked, an unresolved V gene covers under half of the shortfall, and the cause of the remainder is unknown. Across this sample there are about 61,000 clones, with over 90% seen only once. Less than 3.5% of the sample is held by the ten biggest clonotypes. This specimen consisted of CD8+ T cells from peripheral blood mononuclear cells, obtained in the third trimester of pregnancy. These receptor sequences come from a female donor with multiple sclerosis, enrolled in a pregnancy study.

The chain employs TRBV6-1 and TRBJ2-7; TRBD2 matches at 9 bases. Germline loops: CDR1 MNHNS, CDR2 SASEGT. Losses at the gene ends were 7 bases for V and 5 bases for J; bases not matched to a gene: 9. The CDR3 runs to 14 residues. CDR3 nucleotide sequence: TGTGCCAGCACCTCAATAGCGGGGGTCGACGAGCAGTACTTC. This encodes CASTSIAGVDEQYF.

The genes are TRBV7-7 and TRBJ2-1, with 11 positions matching TRBD2. This CDR3 region has 15 residues. The V and J ends lost 1 base and 9 bases, in that order; junction bases with no gene match: 5. Germline assignment: CDR1 SSHAT and CDR2 FNYEAQ (reference sequence). The CDR3 bases are TGTGCCAGCAGCTTAGGGGTAGCGGGAGGGTTTGAGCAGTTCTTC. Encoded protein: CASSLGVAGGFEQFF.

This chain joins TRBV6-4 and TRBJ2-1; 8 nucleotides agree with TRBD2. Germline values: CDR1 MRHNA, CDR2 SNTAGT. V lost 8 bases and J lost 9; bases outside the gene matches: 12. The CDR3 is 14 residues long. CDR3 protein: CASGGTSLRAEQFF. DNA of the CDR3: TGTGCCAGCGGGGGGACTAGTTTACGCGCTGAGCAGTTCTTC.

The DNA of the CDR3 is TGTGCCAGTAACCAAGGGGCCACAGATACGCAGTATTTT. Translated, it gives CASNQGATDTQYF. The V and J genes are TRBV19 and TRBJ2-3; the D gene is possibly TRBD1 (5 bases). V was trimmed by 7 bases and J by 2 bases, leaving 10 bases between them. Germline assignment: CDR1 LNHDA and CDR2 SQIVND (reference sequence). The CDR3 runs to 13 residues.

The chain uses TRBV7-2 and TRBJ2-3; a weak D match, TRBD1 (5 bases). Per germline, CDR1 SGHTA and CDR2 FQGNSA. V gave up 4 bases and J gave up 2 bases, with 16 bases separating them. The CDR3 spans 16 residues. Written as DNA, the CDR3 is TGTGCCAGCAGCTCCTATCTCCGACAGACCACAGATACGCAGTATTTT. Residues: CASSSYLRQTTDTQYF.

The rearrangement links TRBV28 to TRBJ1-2; D unresolved. V lost 3 bases, J lost 8 bases, and 16 bases lay in between. The CDR3 covers 14 residues. Germline values: CDR1 MDHEN, CDR2 SYDVKM. For the CDR3, the DNA is TGTGCCAGCAGTTTCAGCCCGAGTCTAGCAGGCTACACCTTC. Protein sequence: CASSFSPSLAGYTF.

This clone has just one count. CDR3 residues: CASSQDRLAGLYEQYF. In nucleotides, the CDR3 is TGTGCCAGCAGCCAAGATCGACTAGCGGGACTCTACGAGCAGTACTTC. This chain links TRBV14 with TRBJ2-7; 11 positions match TRBD2. Germline-derived CDR1 and CDR2 are SGHDN and FVKESK. V lost 0 bases and J lost 3; bases outside the gene matches: 4. The CDR3 is 16 residues long.

This chain joins TRBV27 and TRBJ1-2; 8 bases agree with TRBD1. After removal of 5 bases from V and 7 bases from J, the junction contained 6 bases not matched to a gene. This CDR3 comprises 13 residues. Looked up from germline, CDR1 is MNHEY and CDR2 is SMNVEV (reference sequence). The CDR3 nucleotides are TGTGCCAGCAGTACCGGACAGGGCGGTGGCTACACCTTC. Translation: CASSTGQGGGYTF.

As DNA, the CDR3 is TGTGCCAGCAGCTTTTCAGCCGGGATTGCGAACACCGGGGAGCTGTTTTTT. It specifies CASSFSAGIANTGELFF. The rearrangement joins TRBV11-1 to TRBJ2-2; TRBD2 is a possible D gene (5 bases). Trimming cost V 3 bases and J 0 bases, with 14 bases left between them. This CDR3 has 17 residues. Germline CDR1 SGHAT, CDR2 FQDESV (reference sequence).

J is TRBJ2-7 and V is TRBV5-4; D is unresolved. V was pared by 3 bases and J by 0 bases, with 4 bases between. CDR1 and CDR2 (germline): SGHNT, YYREEE (reference sequence). The CDR3 runs 12 residues. The CDR3 here is CASSSSSYEQYF. The CDR3 DNA reads as TGTGCCAGCAGCTCGAGCTCCTACGAGCAGTACTTC.

The rearrangement uses TRBV9 and TRBJ2-5; a weak D match, TRBD1 (7 bases). CDR1 and CDR2 (germline): SGDLS, YYNGEE. The V gene lost 4 bases and the J gene lost 5 bases, with 18 bases spanning the gap. The CDR3 is made up of 15 amino acids. The CDR3 protein is CASSPQGGVRETQYF. In nucleotides, the CDR3 is TGTGCCAGCAGCCCCCAGGGGGGTGTTAGGGAGACCCAGTACTTC.

The chain is built from TRBV9 and TRBJ2-1; 8 bases line up with TRBD2. Per the germline V gene, CDR1 is SGDLS and CDR2 is YYNGEE. Germline trimming cut 3 bases from V and 2 bases from J; bases unmatched to any gene: 4. The CDR3 length is 15 residues. The CDR3: CASSGTSRPYNEQFF. The CDR3 region has the DNA TGTGCCAGCAGCGGGACTAGCAGACCCTACAATGAGCAGTTCTTC.

This rearrangement joins TRBV5-1 to TRBJ1-2; TRBD1 is a possible D gene (6 bases). This CDR3 region has 14 residues. The V and J ends lost 3 bases and 4 bases respectively, with 13 bases between them. Germline V gene sequence: CDR1 SGHRS, CDR2 YFSETQ. CDR3 coding DNA: TGCGCCAGCAGCTCTATGGACAGCCGCTATGGCTACACCTTC. It codes for CASSSMDSRYGYTF.

V usage is TRBV5-1 and J usage is TRBJ2-2, with 8 nucleotides matching TRBD1. After removal of 0 bases from V and 7 bases from J, the junction contained 5 bases not matched to a gene. The germline V gene encodes CDR1 SGHRS and CDR2 YFSETQ. The CDR3 is 15 amino acids. In DNA, the CDR3 is TGCGCCAGCAGCTTGGCCGACAGGGGTAGCGGGGAGCTGTTTTTT. Translation: CASSLADRGSGELFF. The complete variable domain, with remaining parts taken from reference TRBV5-1 and TRBJ2-2, reads KAGVTQTPRYLIKTRGQQVTLSCSPISGHRSVSWYQQTPGQGLQFLFEYFSETQRNKGNFPGRFSGRQFSNSRSEMNVSTLELGDSALYLCASSLADRGSGELFFGEGSRLTVL.

The chain links TRBV2 to TRBJ2-7; D is perhaps TRBD2 (5 bases). Germline CDR1 SNHLY, CDR2 FYNNEI. This CDR3 comprises 16 residues. The V end was cut by 8 bases, the J end by 5 bases, with 25 bases between. CDR3 region: CASRLSRELFFDEQYF. As DNA, the CDR3 is TGTGCCAGCCGTCTCTCGAGGGAATTGTTCTTTGACGAGCAGTACTTC.

The chain joins TRBV7-8 to TRBJ1-2; 10 bases map to TRBD1. The CDR3 is 19 amino acids. V gave up 5 bases and J gave up 6 bases; unmatched junction bases: 21. Looked up from germline, CDR1 is SGHVS and CDR2 is FQNEAQ. CDR3 DNA: TGTGCCAGCAGCGGGAAAAACCGGGACAGGGGCAGAAAGAGGGATGGCTACACCTTC. This gives the protein CASSGKNRDRGRKRDGYTF.

The V gene is TRBV19, the J gene TRBJ1-2; the D gene is possibly TRBD1 (5 bases). There are 14 residues in the CDR3. CDR1 is LNHDA, CDR2 SQIVND, per germline (reference sequence). V dropped 4 bases and J dropped 2 bases, with 11 bases sitting between them. CDR3 DNA sequence: TGTGCCAGTAGTAGCGGGGGGGGGAACTATGGCTACACCTTC. The encoded protein is CASSSGGGNYGYTF. The full variable domain, completed using reference TRBV19 and TRBJ1-2, is DGGITQSPKYLFRKEGQNVTLSCEQNLNHDAMYWYRQDPGQGLRLIYYSQIVNDFQKGDIAEGYSVSREKKESFPLTVTSAQKNPTAFYLCASSSGGGNYGYTFGSGTRLTVV.

In the case of this clone: One end of the junction is discordant with germline, which a read error may explain. Here the CDR3 reads CASSHVSRPGDQHF. The DNA for the CDR3 is TGTGCCAGCAGCCATGTAAGCCGACCCGGGGATCAGCACTTC. The chain employs TRBV7-9 and TRBJ2-4; possibly TRBD2 for D (5 bases). The germline V gene has CDR1 SEHNR and CDR2 FQNEAQ (reference sequence). CDR3 length: 14 residues.